This passage covers 9 T cell receptor beta chains from one sample sequenced in a study of blood T cell repertoires in COVID-19. Here immunoSEQ multiplex PCR was the method, and the copy in TCRdb shows in-frame clones only, minus some. The profile shows hundreds of thousands of clones, 65% to 90% of them singletons. The sequenced material came from PBMCs or T cells enriched from blood (not recorded which). The receptor source for this set is a woman aged 40 to 50 with acute COVID-19.

The J gene is TRBJ1-3, the V gene TRBV6-5; D is ambiguous. CDR1 is MNHEY, CDR2 SVGAGI, per germline. Trimming cost V 7 bases and J 0 bases, with 10 bases left between them. The CDR3 sequence is 14 residues long. CDR3 region: CASISGGSGNTIYF. The CDR3 DNA reads TGTGCCAGCATTTCGGGAGGCTCTGGAAACACCATATATTTT.

For this clone: This specimen includes other DNA sequences encoding the same CDR3. V gene TRBV3-1 (or the pseudogene TRBV3-2) combines with J gene TRBJ2-7, with D unclear. Trimming stripped 4 bases from V and 1 base from J, with 14 bases between. The CDR3 contains 15 residues. Germline CDR1 reads LGHDT; CDR2 reads YNNKEL (reference sequence). The CDR3 DNA reads as TGTGCCAGCAGCCCGCGGAACCGAGGATCCTACGAGCAGTACTTC. Translated, it gives CASSPRNRGSYEQYF.

The chain joins TRBV7-2 to TRBJ2-7, with TRBD2 identical over 7 bases. The ends lost 2 bases at V and 4 bases at J; junction bases unmatched: 5. The CDR3 consists of 14 residues. Germline CDR1 SGHTA, CDR2 FQGNSA. The CDR3 is CASSLLGGSYEQYF. CDR3 bases: TGTGCCAGCAGCTTATTGGGAGGGAGTTACGAGCAGTACTTC.

The chain uses TRBV10-2 and TRBJ2-7; TRBD2 agrees at 14 bases. The CDR3 is 14 amino acids. Germline CDR1 reads WSHSY; CDR2 reads SAAADI. With V trimmed by 6 bases and J by 6 bases, 4 bases remained unmatched. The CDR3 here is CASSGTSGSPEQYF. CDR3 bases: TGCGCCAGCAGCGGGACTAGCGGGAGCCCCGAGCAGTACTTC.

The genes are TRBV2 and TRBJ1-5, with D possibly matching TRBD1 (5 bases). V lost 6 bases and J lost 5, with 11 bases in between. The CDR3 has 13 residues. Germline values: CDR1 SNHLY, CDR2 FYNNEI. The CDR3: CASRVGLDQPQHF. CDR3 in DNA: TGTGCCAGCAGGGTGGGGCTGGATCAGCCCCAGCATTTT.

The chain couples TRBV19 to TRBJ1-5, with D perhaps TRBD1 (5 bases). Germline CDR1 and CDR2: LNHDA and SQIVND (reference sequence). CDR3 size: 20 residues. V lost 0 bases and J lost 0, with 21 bases in between. Here the CDR3 reads CASSIEIGSTGGYSNQPQHF. In nucleotides, the CDR3 is TGTGCCAGTAGTATAGAAATAGGTTCTACTGGGGGGTATAGCAATCAGCCCCAGCATTTT.

The chain carries TRBV29-1 and TRBJ1-5; 9 bases map to TRBD1. This CDR3 is built from 18 residues. The J segment lost 3 bases and the V segment lost 4 bases, leaving 16 bases of the junction unmatched. Germline CDR1 is SQVTM and CDR2 is ANQGSEA. CDR3 region: CSVAPGTGKGSINQPQHF. The CDR3 DNA reads TGCAGCGTTGCCCCCGGGACAGGGAAGGGGTCTATCAATCAGCCCCAGCATTTT.

This clone was found once. V usage is TRBV30 and J usage is TRBJ2-3; maybe TRBD2 (6 bases). Germline assignment: CDR1 GTSNPN and CDR2 SVGIG (reference sequence). This CDR3 has 14 amino acids. Trimming shortened V by 0 bases and J by 5 bases, and 12 bases separated the two germline ends. CDR3 nucleotides: TGTGCCTGGAGTGTACGGCTAGCGAGAGATACGCAGTATTTT. Amino acids: CAWSVRLARDTQYF.

V and J are TRBV2 and TRBJ1-3, with D possibly being TRBD1 (6 bases). From germline, CDR1 is SNHLY and CDR2 FYNNEI. CDR3 length: 13 amino acids. V lost 7 bases to trimming and J lost 5 bases, with 12 bases between them. The CDR3 coding sequence is TGTGCCAGCAATCAGGACAGACGAAACACCATATATTTT. Translating it yields CASNQDRRNTIYF.